The rows below give T cell receptor beta chains drawn from one sample of a study of cytomegalovirus exposure and HLA in healthy donors. Produced via immunoSEQ multiplex PCR; TCRdb's table is partial and in-frame only. The table shows roughly 150,000 clones, with 91% occurring only once. The sequenced sample consisted of PBMCs. The source of these receptors is a man in his late teens or twenties in good health and CMV-seronegative. Both conserved end residues are part of each CDR3. A D gene is named only where the DNA matches it firmly. Expanded clones get a size class; other rows say once, few or many, or leave the size out.

j_gene	abundance	d_gene	v_gene	CDR3aa	CDR3nt
TRBJ2-1	NA	TRBD2	TRBV6-5	CASSWTSGRFNEQFF	TGTGCCAGCAGCTGGACTAGCGGAAGATTCAATGAGCAGTTCTTC
TRBJ2-1	NA	TRBD1	TRBV2	CASSQTGVPPSEQFF	TGTGCCAGCAGTCAAACAGGGGTCCCCCCTTCGGAGCAGTTCTTC
TRBJ1-2	NA	NA	TRBV15	CATSTRRGGADGYTF	TGTGCCACCAGCACCCGACGGGGGGGCGCGGATGGCTACACCTTC
TRBJ2-3	NA	NA	TRBV6-5	CASSYGGSTDTQYF	TGTGCCAGCAGTTACGGCGGGAGCACAGATACGCAGTATTTT
TRBJ1-1	NA	TRBD1	TRBV10-3	CAISTHGTENTEAFF	TGTGCCATCAGTACCCACGGGACAGAGAACACTGAAGCTTTCTTT
TRBJ2-1	NA	TRBD1	TRBV10-3	CAISESRTGGLDEQFF	TGTGCCATCAGTGAGTCGAGGACAGGGGGTCTGGATGAGCAGTTCTTC
TRBJ2-7	once	TRBD1	TRBV15	CATSRSLGTGTYEQYF	TGTGCCACCAGCAGATCCCTAGGGACAGGCACCTACGAGCAGTACTTC
TRBJ1-3	NA	TRBD1	TRBV10-3	CAIRNSGTGRSGNTIYF	TGTGCCATCAGAAACTCCGGGACAGGACGCTCTGGAAACACCATATATTTT
TRBJ2-5	NA	TRBD2	TRBV7-9	CASSPGGGGLAGVETQYF	TGTGCCAGCAGCCCAGGCGGGGGGGGACTAGCGGGTGTGGAGACCCAGTACTTC
TRBJ1-5	NA	NA	TRBV6-5	CATKEQGAINQPQHF	TGTGCCACCAAGGAGCAAGGTGCAATCAATCAGCCCCAGCATTTT
TRBJ2-3	NA	NA	TRBV19	CASRSGGSDTQYF	TGTGCCAGTAGGAGCGGAGGATCAGATACGCAGTATTTT
TRBJ2-3	NA	NA	TRBV30	CAMEGSPDTQYF	TGTGCCATGGAGGGGAGCCCAGATACGCAGTATTTT
TRBJ1-1	once	TRBD1	TRBV5-6	CASSLTGGNTEAFF	TGTGCCAGCAGCTTGACAGGGGGGAACACTGAAGCTTTCTTT
TRBJ2-3	NA	TRBD2	TRBV5-1	CASSSRVAGLGTDTQYF	TGCGCCAGCAGCAGCCGGGTAGCGGGGTTGGGCACAGATACGCAGTATTTT
TRBJ1-1	NA	TRBD1	TRBV7-9	CASSSGQGPEAFF	TGTGCCAGCAGCTCTGGACAGGGACCTGAAGCTTTCTTT
TRBJ1-3	NA	TRBD1	TRBV5-1	CASSFGVGTGLGNTIYF	TGCGCCAGCAGCTTCGGAGTGGGGACAGGGCTCGGAAACACCATATATTTT
TRBJ1-5	NA	NA	TRBV4-3	CASSQEYNQPQHF	TGCGCCAGCAGCCAAGAGTACAATCAGCCCCAGCATTTT
TRBJ1-1	NA	NA	TRBV7-2	CASSSTDYTEAFF	TGTGCCAGCAGCTCTACAGATTACACTGAAGCTTTCTTT
TRBJ1-5	NA	TRBD1	TRBV7-8	CASSLSRDRGLNQPQHF	TGTGCCAGCAGCTTGTCCCGGGACAGGGGGCTCAATCAGCCCCAGCATTTT
TRBJ2-1	NA	TRBD2	TRBV9	CASSERETEQFF	TGTGCCAGCAGCGAGCGGGAGACTGAGCAGTTCTTC
TRBJ1-2	few	NA	TRBV20-1	CSADSDGYTF	TGCAGTGCTGACAGTGATGGCTACACCTTC
TRBJ2-1	once	TRBD2	TRBV11-2	CASSGTSGRAGEQFF	TGTGCCAGCAGCGGTACTAGCGGGAGGGCCGGTGAGCAGTTCTTC
TRBJ1-5	NA	NA	TRBV5-6	CASSLATGSINQPQHF	TGTGCCAGCAGCTTGGCAACAGGGAGCATCAATCAGCCCCAGCATTTT
TRBJ2-7	NA	NA	TRBV7-2	CASSDPVNEQYF	TGTGCCAGCAGCGATCCGGTGAACGAGCAGTACTTC
TRBJ1-2	once	TRBD1	TRBV5-1	CASSFWAGGGSGYTF	TGCGCCAGCAGCTTCTGGGCAGGGGGCGGTTCCGGCTACACCTTC
TRBJ1-1	NA	NA	TRBV18	CASSPGQGSMNTEAFF	TGTGCCAGCTCACCAGGGCAGGGTTCGATGAACACTGAAGCTTTCTTT
TRBJ1-6	once	NA	TRBV4-1	CASSQEVREEGTSTYNSPLHF	TGCGCCAGCAGCCAAGAAGTCCGAGAGGAGGGTACCTCAACCTATAATTCACCCCTCCACTTT
TRBJ1-2	NA	NA	TRBV7-9	CASSRGGAGGYTF	TGTGCCAGCAGCCGAGGGGGGGCTGGTGGCTACACCTTC
TRBJ1-2	NA	NA	TRBV15	CATSREFRGGYTF	TGTGCCACCAGCAGAGAATTCCGGGGTGGCTACACCTTC
TRBJ1-2	NA	NA	TRBV5-1	CASSQGRGILNYGYTF	TGCGCCAGCAGCCAAGGCAGGGGCATTCTTAACTATGGCTACACCTTC
TRBJ1-2	NA	NA	TRBV30	CAWSDSYGYTF	TGTGCCTGGAGTGACAGCTATGGCTACACCTTC
TRBJ1-2	NA	NA	TRBV5-8	CASSSGQHGYTF	TGTGCCAGCAGCTCAGGACAGCATGGCTACACCTTC
TRBJ1-4	NA	TRBD1	TRBV2	CASSGKDRLGKLFF	TGTGCCAGCAGTGGAAAGGACAGGTTGGGGAAACTGTTTTTT
TRBJ2-3	NA	TRBD2	TRBV12-5	CASGTGTSGRGTDTQYF	TGTGCTAGTGGTACAGGGACTAGCGGGAGAGGCACAGATACGCAGTATTTT
TRBJ1-2	NA	NA	TRBV19	CASSIGTDVYGYTF	TGTGCCAGTAGTATAGGGACAGACGTCTATGGCTACACCTTC
TRBJ2-7	NA	TRBD1	TRBV5-8	CASSRDRGLDEQYF	TGTGCCAGCAGCCGGGACAGGGGTCTAGACGAGCAGTACTTC
TRBJ2-2	NA	NA	TRBV27	CASSDMNRWATGELFF	TGTGCCAGCAGTGATATGAATCGGTGGGCCACCGGGGAGCTGTTTTTT
TRBJ2-3	NA	TRBD2	TRBV6-5	CASSHTSGSRYTQYF	TGTGCCAGCAGTCACACTAGCGGGAGCAGGTATACGCAGTATTTT
TRBJ2-5	NA	TRBD1	TRBV15	CATSRDRTGANQETQYF	TGTGCCACCAGCAGAGACCGGACAGGGGCCAACCAAGAGACCCAGTACTTC
TRBJ1-1	NA	TRBD1	TRBV13	CASSLGGQGGTEAFF	TGTGCCAGCAGCTTAGGGGGACAGGGCGGGACTGAAGCTTTCTTT
TRBJ2-1	NA	TRBD2	TRBV7-6	CASSFRGSGKYNEQFF	TGTGCCAGCAGTTTCCGGGGTAGCGGGAAATACAATGAGCAGTTCTTC
TRBJ1-1	NA	NA	TRBV9	CASSVFDSLNTEAFF	TGTGCCAGCAGCGTCTTCGACAGCTTGAACACTGAAGCTTTCTTT
TRBJ1-2	NA	NA	TRBV10-3	CAISAGEGGGASSGYTF	TGTGCCATCAGTGCGGGGGAGGGTGGGGGCGCCTCATCTGGCTACACCTTC
TRBJ2-6	NA	NA	TRBV10-3	CAISEDNSGANVLTF	TGTGCCATCAGTGAGGACAACTCTGGGGCCAACGTCCTGACTTTC
TRBJ1-4	once	NA	TRBV7-2	CASSLVGSNEKLFF	TGTGCCAGCAGCTTAGTGGGGAGTAATGAAAAACTGTTTTTT
TRBJ1-1	NA	NA	TRBV6-5	CASRAGAMNTEAFF	TGTGCCAGCAGGGCAGGGGCAATGAACACTGAAGCTTTCTTT